This T cell receptor beta chain was obtained from a study of cytomegalovirus exposure and HLA in healthy donors. Note on this clone: The antigen remains unidentified.

Study results and limitations: Later, TCR association rates were found to vary by HLA locus, highest for DRB1 and lowest for HLA-C. Researchers reported in a later analysis that a missense DCLRE1C variant was tied to TCR beta V- and J-gene trimming.

The PCR made use of 60 Vbeta and 13 Jbeta primers. The assay was immunoSEQ multiplex PCR, and TCRdb's table has in-frame clones only and misses some. The sample consists of some 130,000 clones, around 79% of them appearing once. Per germline, CDR1 WNHNN and CDR2 SYGVQD (reference sequence). The V end was cut by 3 bases, the J end by 0 bases, with 15 bases between. This CDR3 region has 17 residues. The source is a woman in her forties in good health and CMV-seronegative. Material: PBMCs. This chain uses TRBV10-1 with TRBJ2-4, with D tentatively TRBD2 (5 bases). The CDR3 DNA reads as TGCGCCAGCAGTGAAGGGCTAGCAACTATAGCCAAAAACATTCAGTACTTC. Protein: CASSEGLATIAKNIQYF.